This passage covers 18 T cell receptor beta chains from one sample sequenced in a study of spatial heterogeneity in lung cancer. Sample time point: blood at routine non-recurrence follow-up after resection. TCRdb itself ran the 5' RACE reads through MiXCR, one entry per CDR3 protein. The data hold 100,000 to 120,000 distinct CDR3 sequences, with 10% to 14% observed a single time. Here the sequenced sample was PBMCs, taken at follow-up. The receptors come from a female donor with early-stage non-small cell lung cancer.

This clonotype has at least ten counts. The chain recombines TRBV2 with TRBJ2-1, with 8 bases identical to TRBD1. The CDR3 sequence is 11 residues long. Germline V CDR1 and CDR2: SNHLY, FYNNEI. Trimming cost V 6 bases and J 16 bases; bases outside gene matches: 8. The CDR3 sequence: CASRLRGLGFF. The CDR3 DNA reads as TGTGCCAGCAGACTCAGGGGGCTGGGATTCTTC.

This clonotype was found a few times. The chain combines TRBV3-1 with TRBJ2-4; 13 bases align to TRBD2. The CDR3 runs 15 residues. Germline assignment: CDR1 LGHDT and CDR2 YNNKEL (reference sequence). Germline trimming cut 4 bases from V and 9 bases from J; bases unmatched to any gene: 6. CDR3 amino acids: CASSPGTSGVGIQYF. The CDR3, as DNA: TGTGCCAGCAGCCCAGGGACTAGCGGGGTTGGCATTCAGTACTTC.

This clonotype appeared many times. This chain connects TRBV6-5 to TRBJ1-6; 7 bases are a match to TRBD1. The CDR3 consists of 15 residues. The V and J ends lost 2 bases and 7 bases, in that order; junction bases with no gene match: 5. Germline values: CDR1 MNHEY, CDR2 SVGAGI. The CDR3 DNA reads as TGTGCCAGCAGTTACACGGGACAGACCAATTCACCCCTCCACTTT. It codes for CASSYTGQTNSPLHF.

This chain joins TRBV7-2 and TRBJ2-7; no reliable D call. The CDR3 contains 13 residues. Germline CDR1 and CDR2: SGHTA and FQGNSA. V gave up 1 base and J gave up 4 bases, with 8 bases separating them. The CDR3 DNA is TGTGCCAGCAGCTTAGAGGCAGGTTACGAGCAGTACGTC. The encoded protein is CASSLEAGYEQYV.

This clonotype has more than one count but fewer than ten. CDR3: CASSPTLSGANVLTF. The CDR3 nucleotides read TGTGCCAGCAGCCCCACCTTGTCTGGGGCCAACGTCCTGACTTTC. The chain links TRBV9 to TRBJ2-6; D remains ambiguous. Trimming took 4 bases from V and 1 from J, leaving 9 bases between them. This CDR3 has 15 amino acids. The germline V gene has CDR1 SGDLS and CDR2 YYNGEE. The whole variable domain, remainder taken from reference TRBV9 and TRBJ2-6, is DSGVTQTPKHLITATGQRVTLRCSPRSGDLSVYWYQQSLDQGLQFLIQYYNGEERAKGNILERFSAQQFPDLHSELNLSSLELGDSALYFCASSPTLSGANVLTFGAGSRLTVL.

This clonotype was picked up a small number of times. One end of the junction is discordant with germline, which a read error may explain. This chain joins TRBV3-1 and TRBJ2-6; D gene unclear. Per the germline V gene, CDR1 is LGHDT and CDR2 is YNNKEL (reference sequence). The CDR3 is 15 residues long. CDR3 bases: TGTGCCAGCACCCAACAGTTTTCTGGGGCCAACGTCCTGACTTTC. Translated, it gives CASTQQFSGANVLTF.

This clonotype was seen just once. The chain couples TRBV11-3 to TRBJ1-4; the match to TRBD1 covers 9 bases. This CDR3 spans 14 amino acids. Trimming took 3 bases from V and 7 from J; bases not matched to a gene: 3. Germline CDR1 SGHNT, CDR2 YENEEA. CDR3 sequence reads: CASSFGTGSEKLFF. The DNA of the CDR3 is TGTGCCAGCAGCTTCGGGACAGGGAGTGAAAAACTGTTTTTT. The full variable domain, its missing parts supplied by reference TRBV11-3 and TRBJ1-4, is EAGVVQSPRYKIIEKKQPVAFWCNPISGHNTLYWYLQNLGQGPELLIRYENEEAVDDSQLPKDRFSAERLKGVDSTLKIQPAELGDSAVYLCASSFGTGSEKLFFGSGTQLSVL.

The rearrangement uses TRBV6-1 and TRBJ2-1; the D gene is possibly TRBD2 (5 bases). Per the germline V gene, CDR1 is MNHNS and CDR2 is SASEGT. Trimming removed 10 bases from V and 0 bases from J, with 16 bases in between. The length of the CDR3 is 15 residues. The CDR3 DNA is TGTGCCACCAAACCAACTAGTAGCTCCTACAATGAGCAGTTCTTC. Encoded protein: CATKPTSSSYNEQFF.

The V gene is TRBV27, the J gene TRBJ2-3, with D possibly being TRBD2 (6 bases). Germline values: CDR1 MNHEY, CDR2 SMNVEV (reference sequence). Trimming removed 2 bases at V and 3 bases at J, with 12 bases between. The CDR3 is 15 residues long. The CDR3 DNA is TGTGCCAGCAGTTTACGGGAGATGCGAACAGATACGCAGTATTTT. Translation gives CASSLREMRTDTQYF.

The genes are TRBV10-3 and TRBJ2-3; no clear D. The V gene lost 5 bases and the J gene lost 0 bases, with 3 bases spanning the gap. CDR1 ENHRY and CDR2 SYGVKD come from the germline V gene. The CDR3 length is 12 residues. CDR3 loop: CAISTSTDTQYF. As DNA, the CDR3 is TGTGCCATCAGTACTAGCACAGATACGCAGTATTTT.

This clonotype showed up just a few times. The chain combines TRBV10-3 with TRBJ1-1; possible D gene TRBD1, 5 bases. The germline CDR1 and CDR2 sequences are ENHRY and SYGVKD. V dropped 2 bases and J dropped 4 bases, with 11 bases sitting between them. This CDR3 contains 14 residues. The CDR3 DNA reads TGTGCCATCAGTGAGAGAGGGGCGACCACTGAAGCTTTCTTT. Translated: CAISERGATTEAFF.

This clonotype has only a few counts. V is TRBV12-3 or TRBV12-4 and J is TRBJ2-1; TRBD2 agrees at 9 bases. CDR3 length equals 15 residues. J gave up 8 bases and V 3 bases, and 8 bases lay outside the gene matches. DNA for the CDR3: TGTGCCAGCAGTTTTCGGAGGACTAGCGTGGATGAGCAGTTCTTC. This encodes CASSFRRTSVDEQFF.

The chain is built from TRBV7-3 and TRBJ2-1; the D is unclear. Germline V CDR1 and CDR2: SGHTA, FQGTGA. Trimming left V 5 bases short and J 4 bases short, with 15 bases between. This CDR3 contains 15 residues. As DNA, the CDR3 is TGTGCCAGCAGCCCCTCCGGGTATCCTTACAATGAGCAGTTCTTC. Protein product: CASSPSGYPYNEQFF. Full variable domain (outside the CDR3, taken from reference TRBV7-3 and TRBJ2-1): GAGVSQTPSNKVTEKGKYVELRCDPISGHTALYWYRQSLGQGPEFLIYFQGTGAADDSGLPNDRFFAVRPEGSVSTLKIQRTERGDSAVYLCASSPSGYPYNEQFFGPGTRLTVL.

This clonotype was seen a handful of times. V is TRBV12-3 or TRBV12-4 and J is TRBJ1-1; tentatively, D is TRBD1 (5 bases). CDR3 length: 15 amino acids. V dropped 5 bases and J dropped 4 bases, with 17 bases sitting between them. The CDR3 DNA is TGTGCCAGCAGTCTCCAAGGGATGAGGGGCACTGAAGCTTTCTTT. Translating it yields CASSLQGMRGTEAFF.

The chain recombines TRBV30 with TRBJ1-2; possibly TRBD1 for D (5 bases). Looked up from germline, CDR1 is GTSNPN and CDR2 is SVGIG (reference sequence). V was pared by 2 bases and J by 6 bases, with 19 bases between. This CDR3 has 15 residues. In nucleotides, the CDR3 is TGTGCCTGGAGTATCTTGGCAGGGTCTATCAATGGCTACACCTTC. It yields the protein CAWSILAGSINGYTF.

The CDR3 loop reads CASSQWREGPQETQYF. DNA for the CDR3: TGTGCCAGCAGCCAATGGCGGGAGGGCCCCCAAGAGACCCAGTACTTC. V usage is TRBV7-9 and J usage is TRBJ2-5; 9 bases agree with TRBD2. The CDR3 is 16 amino acids. Per germline, CDR1 SEHNR and CDR2 FQNEAQ (reference sequence). J was trimmed by 1 base and V by 5 bases; bases with no gene match: 8.

The rearrangement links TRBV29-1 to TRBJ2-3; 10 positions match TRBD1. The germline V gene has CDR1 SQVTM and CDR2 ANQGSEA. With 6 bases clipped from V and 4 bases from J, the junction kept 7 bases outside the gene matches. This CDR3 contains 14 residues. The DNA of the CDR3 is TGCAGCGTCAAGCCGGGACAGGGGTCAGATACGCAGTATTTT. Residues: CSVKPGQGSDTQYF.

The sample holds a few counts of this clonotype. The CDR3 coding sequence is TGTGCCAGCAGGGGGACAGGGTCTAATGAAAAACTGTTTTTT. Its protein product is CASRGTGSNEKLFF. The rearrangement uses TRBV12-3 or TRBV12-4 and TRBJ1-4, with 9 bases aligning to TRBD1. The CDR3 covers 14 residues. V shed 6 bases, J shed 3 bases, and the junction held 2 bases outside the gene matches.